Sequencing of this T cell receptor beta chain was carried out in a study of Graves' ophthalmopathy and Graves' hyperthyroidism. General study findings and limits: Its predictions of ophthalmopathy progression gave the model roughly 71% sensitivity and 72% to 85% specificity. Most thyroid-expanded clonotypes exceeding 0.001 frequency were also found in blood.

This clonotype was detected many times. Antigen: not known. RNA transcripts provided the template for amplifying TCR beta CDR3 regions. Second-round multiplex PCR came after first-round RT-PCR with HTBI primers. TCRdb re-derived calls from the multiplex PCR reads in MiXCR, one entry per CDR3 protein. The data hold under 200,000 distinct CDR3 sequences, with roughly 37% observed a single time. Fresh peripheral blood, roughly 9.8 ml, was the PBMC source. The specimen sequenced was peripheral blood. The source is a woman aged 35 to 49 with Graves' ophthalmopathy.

The CDR3 DNA reads TGTGCCAGCAGTCCCGCGGGGGGCCAGCATCAGCCCCAGCATTTT. It translates to CASSPAGGQHQPQHF. The chain carries TRBV27 and TRBJ1-5; TRBD1 might be the D (6 bases). The germline CDR1 and CDR2 sequences are MNHEY and SMNVEV (reference sequence). The CDR3 totals 15 residues. V was pared by 5 bases and J by 5 bases, with 16 bases between.